A selection of T cell receptor beta chains follows, all from one sample in a study of T cells in Graves' hyperthyroidism and ophthalmopathy. TCRdb used MiXCR to reprocess the multiplex PCR reads, holding one entry per CDR3 protein. The sample includes under 800,000 distinct CDR3 sequences, 11% to 15% of them seen just once. The sample consisted of blood. The receptors were sampled from a woman aged 18-29 years with Graves' hyperthyroidism. Each CDR3 is given with its conserved first and last residue. Each record gives: D gene, J gene, CDR3 length, clone size, V gene, CDR3 protein, CDR3 DNA. D genes are given only for firm matches. Rows give clone size only sometimes, using once, few, many, or a class for an expanded clone.

>TRBD2|TRBJ2-7|14|-|TRBV9
CASSVTAGMTEQYF
TGTGCCAGCAGCGTAACAGCGGGGATGACTGAGCAGTACTTC
>-|TRBJ2-7|15|-|TRBV27
CASSLQSTGLLEQYF
TGTGCCAGCAGTCTCCAATCAACGGGCCTCTTGGAGCAGTACTTC
>-|TRBJ1-4|15|many|TRBV28
CASSPPGASNEKLFF
TGTGCCAGCAGCCCCCCGGGGGCCAGTAATGAAAAACTGTTTTTT
>-|TRBJ2-1|14|few|TRBV30
CAWSAGRFYNEQFF
TGTGCCTGGAGTGCTGGGAGGTTTTACAATGAGCAGTTCTTC
>-|TRBJ1-2|14|once|TRBV7-3
CASSLEATTYGYTF
TGTGCCAGCAGTCTCGAGGCCACAACCTATGGCTACACCTTC
>-|TRBJ2-1|15|few|TRBV6-2/TRBV6-3
CASRRDPADYNEQFF
TGTGCCAGCAGAAGGGACCCAGCCGACTACAATGAGCAGTTCTTC
>-|TRBJ1-1|14|many|TRBV5-1
CASSFRNSNTEAFF
TGCGCCAGCAGCTTCAGGAATTCGAACACTGAAGCTTTCTTT
>-|TRBJ2-6|14|many|TRBV18
CASSPRNGANVLTF
TGTGCCAGCTCACCACGTAATGGGGCCAACGTCCTGACTTTC
>-|TRBJ2-5|15|many|TRBV12-3/TRBV12-4
CASSLTRDSEETQYF
TGTGCCAGCAGTTTAACGCGGGACAGTGAAGAGACCCAGTACTTC
>TRBD1|TRBJ2-2|15|few|TRBV11-2
CASRPDRVGTGELFF
TGTGCCAGCAGACCTGACAGGGTGGGAACCGGGGAGCTGTTTTTT
>-|TRBJ2-3|12|many|TRBV7-9
CASVRAEDTQYF
TGTGCCAGCGTCCGCGCCGAGGATACGCAGTATTTT
>TRBD1|TRBJ1-6|14|many|TRBV7-9
CASSAGQGYSPLHF
TGTGCCAGCAGCGCCGGACAGGGATATTCACCCCTCCACTTT
>-|TRBJ1-6|16|-|TRBV20-1
CSARDPRTVNNSPLHF
TGCAGTGCTAGAGACCCCCGGACAGTAAATAATTCACCCCTCCACTTT
>-|TRBJ2-1|13|-|TRBV10-2
CASTLDSYNEQFF
TGCGCCAGCACCCTGGACAGTTACAATGAGCAGTTCTTC
>TRBD1|TRBJ2-5|13|many|TRBV9
CASSLRTGETQYF
TGTGCCAGCAGCCTCCGGACAGGGGAGACCCAGTACTTC
>-|TRBJ2-3|14|-|TRBV6-5
CASSYGGGADTQYF
TGTGCCAGCAGTTACGGGGGAGGCGCAGATACGCAGTATTTT
>TRBD2|TRBJ2-6|20|few|TRBV11-2
CASRPISSGRASSGANVLTF
TGTGCCAGCAGACCGATTTCTAGCGGGAGGGCCAGCTCTGGGGCCAACGTCCTGACTTTC
>-|TRBJ2-7|13|many|TRBV6-2/TRBV6-3
CASSYGAKGEQYF
TGTGCCAGCAGTTACGGGGCGAAAGGAGAGCAGTACTTC
>-|TRBJ1-1|15|many|TRBV30
CACSRGRLMNTEAFF
TGTGCCTGTTCCAGGGGTAGGTTGATGAACACTGAAGCTTTCTTT
>-|TRBJ1-1|13|many|TRBV24-1
CATSVSGTSEAFF
TGTGCCACCAGTGTAAGTGGGACGAGTGAAGCTTTCTTT
>-|TRBJ1-5|15|few|TRBV28
CASSWRAFRGQPQHF
TGTGCCAGCAGTTGGCGGGCCTTTCGGGGTCAGCCCCAGCATTTT
>-|TRBJ2-7|15|many|TRBV3-1
CASSLEGGYTYEQYF
TGTGCCAGCAGCCTAGAGGGAGGTTATACCTACGAGCAGTACTTC
>TRBD1|TRBJ1-4|14|many|TRBV30
CAWSVQGASEKLFF
TGTGCCTGGAGTGTACAGGGGGCGTCTGAAAAACTGTTTTTT
>-|TRBJ2-1|13|-|TRBV4-1
CASSQVKGNEQFF
TGCGCCAGCAGCCAAGTAAAGGGAAATGAGCAGTTCTTC
>-|TRBJ2-5|15|few|TRBV20-1
CSAEDREGLQETQYF
TGCAGTGCGGAGGACAGGGAGGGGCTCCAGGAGACCCAGTACTTC
>-|TRBJ2-7|12|-|TRBV10-3
CATSRAAYEQYF
TGTGCCACGAGTCGAGCGGCCTACGAGCAGTACTTC